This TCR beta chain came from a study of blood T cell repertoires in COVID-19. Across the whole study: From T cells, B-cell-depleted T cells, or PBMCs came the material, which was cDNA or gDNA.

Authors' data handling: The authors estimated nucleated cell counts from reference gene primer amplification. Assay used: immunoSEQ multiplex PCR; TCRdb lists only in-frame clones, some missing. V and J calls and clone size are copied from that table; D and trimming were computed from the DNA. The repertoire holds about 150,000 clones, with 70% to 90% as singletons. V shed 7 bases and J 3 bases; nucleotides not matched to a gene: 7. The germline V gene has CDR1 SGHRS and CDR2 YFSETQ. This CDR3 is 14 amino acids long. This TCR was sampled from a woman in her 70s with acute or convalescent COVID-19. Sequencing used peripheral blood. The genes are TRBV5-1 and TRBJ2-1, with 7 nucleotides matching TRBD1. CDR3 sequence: CASFTGANYNEQFF. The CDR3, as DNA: TGCGCCAGCTTTACAGGGGCGAACTACAATGAGCAGTTCTTC.